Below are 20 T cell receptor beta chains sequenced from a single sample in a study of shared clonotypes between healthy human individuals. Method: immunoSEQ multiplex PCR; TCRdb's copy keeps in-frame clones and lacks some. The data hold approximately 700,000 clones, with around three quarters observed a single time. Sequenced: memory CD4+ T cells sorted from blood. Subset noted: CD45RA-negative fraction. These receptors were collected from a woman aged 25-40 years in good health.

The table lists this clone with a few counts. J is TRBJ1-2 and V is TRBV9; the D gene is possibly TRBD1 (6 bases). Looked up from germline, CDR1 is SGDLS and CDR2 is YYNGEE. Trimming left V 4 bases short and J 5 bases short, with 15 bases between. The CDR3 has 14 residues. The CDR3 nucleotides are TGTGCCAGCAGCACACAGGGAAGGGTTTATGGCTACACCTTC. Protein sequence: CASSTQGRVYGYTF.

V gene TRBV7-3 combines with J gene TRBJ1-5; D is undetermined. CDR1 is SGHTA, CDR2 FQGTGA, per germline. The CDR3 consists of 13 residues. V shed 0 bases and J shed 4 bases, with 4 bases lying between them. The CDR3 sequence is CASSLTGNQPQHF. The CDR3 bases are TGTGCCAGCAGCTTAACGGGGAATCAGCCCCAGCATTTT.

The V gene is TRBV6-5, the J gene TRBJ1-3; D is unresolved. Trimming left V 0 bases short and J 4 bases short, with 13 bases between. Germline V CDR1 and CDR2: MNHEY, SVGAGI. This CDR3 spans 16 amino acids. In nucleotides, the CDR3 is TGTGCCAGCAGTTACTCGTATGAGGTTTCGGGAAACACCATATATTTT. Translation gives CASSYSYEVSGNTIYF.

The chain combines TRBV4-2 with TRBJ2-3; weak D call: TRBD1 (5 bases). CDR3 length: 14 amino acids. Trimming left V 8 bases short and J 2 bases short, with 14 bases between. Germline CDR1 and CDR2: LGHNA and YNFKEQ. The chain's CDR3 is CASRPTEITDTQYF. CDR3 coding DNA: TGTGCCAGCCGGCCGACAGAAATCACAGATACGCAGTATTTT.

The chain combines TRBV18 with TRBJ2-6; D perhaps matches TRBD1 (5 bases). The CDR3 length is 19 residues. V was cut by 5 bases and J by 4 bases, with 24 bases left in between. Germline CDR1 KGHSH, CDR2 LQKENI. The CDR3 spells CASSIRAGLRSSGANVLTF. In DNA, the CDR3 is TGTGCCAGCTCAATACGCGCAGGGTTACGATCGTCGGGGGCCAACGTCCTGACTTTC.

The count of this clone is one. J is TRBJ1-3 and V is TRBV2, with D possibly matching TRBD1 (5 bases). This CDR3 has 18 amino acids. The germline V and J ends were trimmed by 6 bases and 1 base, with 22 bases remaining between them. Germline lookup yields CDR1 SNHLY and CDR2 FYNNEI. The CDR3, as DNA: TGTGCCAGCAGGCAGGGACTGGGACCGGGATCTTCTGGAAACACCATATATTTT. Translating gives CASRQGLGPGSSGNTIYF.

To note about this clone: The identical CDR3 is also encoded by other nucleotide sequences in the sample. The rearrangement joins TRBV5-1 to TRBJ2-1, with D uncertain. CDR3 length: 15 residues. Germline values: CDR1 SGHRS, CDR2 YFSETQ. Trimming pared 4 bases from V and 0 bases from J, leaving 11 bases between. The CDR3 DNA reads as TGCGCCAGCAGCGAGGATTCAAGCTCCTACAATGAGCAGTTCTTC. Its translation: CASSEDSSSYNEQFF.

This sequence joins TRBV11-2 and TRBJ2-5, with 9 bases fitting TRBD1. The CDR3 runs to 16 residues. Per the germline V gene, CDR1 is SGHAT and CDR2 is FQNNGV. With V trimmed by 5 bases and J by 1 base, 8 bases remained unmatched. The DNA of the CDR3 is TGTGCCAGCAGCCCGCAGACAGGGGGGGTCCAAGAGACCCAGTACTTC. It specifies CASSPQTGGVQETQYF. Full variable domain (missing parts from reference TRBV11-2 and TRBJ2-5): EAGVAQSPRYKIIEKRQSVAFWCNPISGHATLYWYQQILGQGPKLLIQFQNNGVVDDSQLPKDRFSAERLKGVDSTLKIQPAKLEDSAVYLCASSPQTGGVQETQYFGPGTRLLVL.

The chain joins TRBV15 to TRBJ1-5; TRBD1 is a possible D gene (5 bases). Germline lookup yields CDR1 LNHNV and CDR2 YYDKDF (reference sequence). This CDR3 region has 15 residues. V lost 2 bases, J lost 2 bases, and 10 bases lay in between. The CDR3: CATSRKGDGNQPQHF. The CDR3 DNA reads TGTGCCACCAGCAGAAAAGGGGATGGCAATCAGCCCCAGCATTTT.

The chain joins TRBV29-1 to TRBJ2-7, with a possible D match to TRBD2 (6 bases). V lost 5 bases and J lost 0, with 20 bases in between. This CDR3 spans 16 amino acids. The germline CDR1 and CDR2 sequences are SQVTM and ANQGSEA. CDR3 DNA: TGCAGCGTTAAGGGCGGTGGGGGGAAGAGCTCCTACGAGCAGTACTTC. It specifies CSVKGGGGKSSYEQYF.

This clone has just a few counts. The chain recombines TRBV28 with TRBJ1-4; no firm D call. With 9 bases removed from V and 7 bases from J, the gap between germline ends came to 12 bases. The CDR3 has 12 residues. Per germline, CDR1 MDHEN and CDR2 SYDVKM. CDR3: CASTTGSEKLFF. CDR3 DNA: TGTGCCAGTACAACGGGGAGTGAAAAACTGTTTTTT. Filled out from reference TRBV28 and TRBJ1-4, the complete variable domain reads DVKVTQSSRYLVKRTGEKVFLECVQDMDHENMFWYRQDPGLGLRLIYFSYDVKMKEKGDIPEGYSVSREKKERFSLILESASTNQTSMYLCASTTGSEKLFFGSGTQLSVL.

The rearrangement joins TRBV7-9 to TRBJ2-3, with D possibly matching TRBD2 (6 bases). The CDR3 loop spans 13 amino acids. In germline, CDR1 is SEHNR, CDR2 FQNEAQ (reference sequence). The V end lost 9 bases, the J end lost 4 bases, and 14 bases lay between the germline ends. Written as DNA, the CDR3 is TGTGCCAGTAACCTAGCGAGTTCAGATACGCAGTATTTT. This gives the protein CASNLASSDTQYF.

CDR3 sequence reads: CASSPGILIHTIYF. The CDR3 DNA follows: TGTGCCAGCAGCCCAGGGATTTTGATACACACCATATATTTT. The gene calls are TRBV7-9 and TRBJ1-3; perhaps TRBD1 as D (5 bases). Trimming pared 5 bases from V and 8 bases from J, leaving 16 bases between. The CDR3 sequence is 14 residues long. Germline CDR1 is SEHNR and CDR2 is FQNEAQ (reference sequence).

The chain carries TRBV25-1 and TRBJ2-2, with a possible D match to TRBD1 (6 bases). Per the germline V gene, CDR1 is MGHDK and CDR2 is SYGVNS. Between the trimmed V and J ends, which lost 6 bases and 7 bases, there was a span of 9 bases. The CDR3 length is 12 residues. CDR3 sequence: CASSPGVGELFF. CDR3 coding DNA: TGTGCCAGCAGCCCAGGGGTCGGGGAGCTGTTTTTT.

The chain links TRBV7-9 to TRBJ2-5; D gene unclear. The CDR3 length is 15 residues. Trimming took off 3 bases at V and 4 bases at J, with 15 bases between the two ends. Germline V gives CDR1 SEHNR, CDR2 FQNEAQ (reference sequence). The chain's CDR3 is CASSFEGNLGETQYF. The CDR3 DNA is TGTGCCAGCAGCTTCGAAGGTAACTTGGGAGAGACCCAGTACTTC.

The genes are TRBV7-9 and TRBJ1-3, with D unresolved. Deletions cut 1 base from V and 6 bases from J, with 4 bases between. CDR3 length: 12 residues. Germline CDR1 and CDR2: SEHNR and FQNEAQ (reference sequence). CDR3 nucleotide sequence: TGTGCCAGCAGCTTAGGCCTAAACACCATATATTTT. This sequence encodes CASSLGLNTIYF.

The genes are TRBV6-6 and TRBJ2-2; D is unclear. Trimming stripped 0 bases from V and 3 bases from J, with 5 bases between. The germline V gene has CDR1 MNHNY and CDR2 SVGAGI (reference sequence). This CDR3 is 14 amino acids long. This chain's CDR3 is CASSYSGYTGELFF. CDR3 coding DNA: TGTGCCAGCAGTTACTCGGGGTACACCGGGGAGCTGTTTTTT.

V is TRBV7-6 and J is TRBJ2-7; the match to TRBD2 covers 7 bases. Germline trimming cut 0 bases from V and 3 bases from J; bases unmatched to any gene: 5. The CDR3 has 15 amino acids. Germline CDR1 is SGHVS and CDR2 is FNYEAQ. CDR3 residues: CASSLALASGYEQYF. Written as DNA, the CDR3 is TGTGCCAGCAGCTTAGCTCTGGCTAGCGGCTACGAGCAGTACTTC.

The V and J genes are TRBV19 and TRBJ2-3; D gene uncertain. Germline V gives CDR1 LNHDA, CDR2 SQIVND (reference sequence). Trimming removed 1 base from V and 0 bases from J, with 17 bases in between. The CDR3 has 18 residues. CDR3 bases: TGTGCCAGTAGTATAGGCCGGGCGTCACCGACAAGCACAGATACGCAGTATTTT. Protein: CASSIGRASPTSTDTQYF. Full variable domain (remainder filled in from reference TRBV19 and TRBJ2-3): DGGITQSPKYLFRKEGQNVTLSCEQNLNHDAMYWYRQDPGQGLRLIYYSQIVNDFQKGDIAEGYSVSREKKESFPLTVTSAQKNPTAFYLCASSIGRASPTSTDTQYFGPGTRLTVL.

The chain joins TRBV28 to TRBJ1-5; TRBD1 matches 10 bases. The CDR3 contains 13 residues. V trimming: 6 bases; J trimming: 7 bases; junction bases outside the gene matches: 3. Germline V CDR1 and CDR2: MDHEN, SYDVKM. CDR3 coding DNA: TGTGCCAGCAGCGGGACAGGGGTCCAGCCCCAGCATTTT. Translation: CASSGTGVQPQHF.